This TCR beta chain originates from a study of cytomegalovirus exposure and HLA in healthy donors. Points from the study as a whole: A later analysis reportedly found fewer N-insertions in an Asian-associated ancestry cluster than the roughly 670-donor mean. Cytomegalovirus status, reportedly, was diagnosed with high specificity and sensitivity by the classifier. Reports indicate that TCR beta sequences accurately predicted the HLA-A and HLA-B alleles of most subjects.

Turning to this clone: Its antigen is undetermined.

Primers included in the PCR were 60 Vbeta and 13 Jbeta primers. Per the authors' pipeline: Later, 65 million to 90 million unique TCR beta chains were counted in an analysis, and some 10 million of them were shared. Profiled with immunoSEQ multiplex PCR; TCRdb holds only in-frame clones, not every one. The DNA was the basis for D and trimming; V, J and clone size are from that table. Here the sample spans about 160,000 clones, more than 80% being singletons. CDR1 is MNHEY and CDR2 is SMNVEV in the germline V gene (reference sequence). Deletions cut 3 bases from V and 4 bases from J, with 10 bases between. This CDR3 has 14 residues.

The sample comprised PBMCs. The gene calls are TRBV27 and TRBJ1-5; no clear D gene. The receptor's source is a woman aged 50 to 65 in good health and CMV-seronegative. The CDR3 DNA reads TGTGCCAGCAGTTTGGCAGGTTGGAATCAGCCCCAGCATTTT. Translated: CASSLAGWNQPQHF.